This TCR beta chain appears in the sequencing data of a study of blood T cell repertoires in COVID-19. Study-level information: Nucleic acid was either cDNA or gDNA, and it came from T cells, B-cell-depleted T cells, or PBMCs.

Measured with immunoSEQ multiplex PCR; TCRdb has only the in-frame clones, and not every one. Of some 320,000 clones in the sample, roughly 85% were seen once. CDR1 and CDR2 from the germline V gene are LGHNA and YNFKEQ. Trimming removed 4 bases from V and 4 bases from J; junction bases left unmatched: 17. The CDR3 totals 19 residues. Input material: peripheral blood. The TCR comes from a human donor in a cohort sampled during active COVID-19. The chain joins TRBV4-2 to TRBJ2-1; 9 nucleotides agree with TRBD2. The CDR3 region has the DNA TGTGCCAGCAGCCTTCGGGGTAGCGGGGGACCCCACCCTTACAATGAGCAGTTCTTC. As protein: CASSLRGSGGPHPYNEQFF.